The 10 T cell receptor beta chains below all came from one sample that was sequenced in a study of cytomegalovirus exposure and HLA in healthy donors. Sequenced by immunoSEQ multiplex PCR; TCRdb stores in-frame clones only, minus some. The sample gives roughly 120,000 clones, roughly 89% of which show up once; about 3.5% is in the top ten. The sequenced material came from PBMCs. These receptors all come from a man aged 25 to 45 in good health and CMV-seronegative.

The sample holds a few counts of this clone. The chain has TRBV27 and TRBJ2-7; D ambiguous. Germline lookup yields CDR1 MNHEY and CDR2 SMNVEV (reference sequence). The CDR3 is made up of 13 amino acids. Trimming stripped 1 base from V and 3 bases from J, with 7 bases between. CDR3 sequence (DNA): TGTGCCAGCAGTTTATTGGGCAACTACGAGCAGTACTTC. Amino acids: CASSLLGNYEQYF.

CDR3 coding DNA: TGTGCCAGCAGTTTTGGGCCAGTTGGAGAGACCCAGTACTTC. Translated: CASSFGPVGETQYF. V gene TRBV27 combines with J gene TRBJ2-5; D uncertain. With 3 bases removed from V and 4 bases from J, the gap between germline ends came to 12 bases. The CDR3 covers 14 residues. CDR1 MNHEY and CDR2 SMNVEV come from the germline V gene (reference sequence).

The rearrangement joins TRBV5-6 to TRBJ2-1; D is ambiguous. From germline, CDR1 is SGHDT and CDR2 YYEEEE. V lost 2 bases and J 4 bases, leaving 10 bases between the germline ends. This CDR3 contains 14 residues. This CDR3 is CASSFISGYNEQFF. In DNA form, the CDR3 reads TGTGCCAGCAGCTTTATTTCAGGTTACAATGAGCAGTTCTTC.

As to this clone: Different DNA sequences within this sample yield the same CDR3. The V gene is TRBV6-1, the J gene TRBJ1-5, with a possible D match to TRBD1 (5 bases). This CDR3 is built from 15 residues. Trimming removed 1 base from V and 0 bases from J, with 7 bases in between. Per germline, CDR1 MNHNS and CDR2 SASEGT. CDR3 loop: CASSEGGGSNQPQHF. In DNA form, the CDR3 reads TGTGCCAGCAGTGAAGGGGGGGGTAGCAATCAGCCCCAGCATTTT.

This CDR3 reads CASTRGGAGYGYTF. As DNA, the CDR3 is TGTGCCAGTACCAGAGGGGGGGCCGGCTATGGCTACACCTTC. The V and J genes are TRBV19 and TRBJ1-2, with TRBD1 as a possible D gene (6 bases). CDR1 is LNHDA, CDR2 SQIVND, per germline (reference sequence). The V end lost 7 bases, the J end lost 4 bases, and 16 bases lay between the germline ends. This CDR3 region has 14 residues.

This clone has a single count. A read error may produce the germline difference seen at one junction end. The rearrangement uses TRBV5-3 and TRBJ2-7, with a tentative D call TRBD2 (6 bases). TRBV5-3 is identified as an open reading frame with a role that is uncertain. CDR3 size: 11 residues. CDR3 coding DNA: TGTGCCACGCCGCAAAAGGCAGGGAGGAACTTC. It translates to CATPQKAGRNF.

The rearrangement links TRBV19 to TRBJ2-1; 12 bases agree with TRBD2. The CDR3 extends over 16 amino acids. V lost 3 bases to trimming and J lost 7 bases; unmatched junction nucleotides: 7. In germline, CDR1 is LNHDA, CDR2 SQIVND (reference sequence). CDR3: CASSMRKTSGGNEQFF. As DNA, the CDR3 is TGTGCCAGTAGTATGAGGAAGACTAGCGGGGGTAATGAGCAGTTCTTC.

CDR3: CASSKERTGNYEQYF. The CDR3 DNA reads as TGTGCCAGCAGTAAGGAGAGGACAGGGAACTACGAGCAGTACTTC. The chain employs TRBV6-5 and TRBJ2-7; 8 positions agree with TRBD1. Germline assignment: CDR1 MNHEY and CDR2 SVGAGI. Trimming at V came to 5 bases and at J to 3 bases, leaving 9 bases not matched to a gene. This CDR3 is built from 15 residues.

The chain employs TRBV19 and TRBJ2-2; 15 bases fit TRBD2. V lost 0 bases to trimming and J lost 4 bases; unmatched junction nucleotides: 12. Germline CDR1 and CDR2: LNHDA and SQIVND (reference sequence). This CDR3 comprises 21 residues. The CDR3 here is CASSIDLWTSGGASGTGELFF. The CDR3 DNA is TGTGCCAGTAGTATAGATCTATGGACTAGCGGGGGGGCCTCGGGCACCGGGGAGCTGTTTTTT.

The chain links TRBV6-5 to TRBJ2-7; maybe TRBD2 (7 bases). From germline, CDR1 is MNHEY and CDR2 SVGAGI. Trimming removed 0 bases from V and 0 bases from J, with 12 bases in between. The CDR3 is made up of 16 amino acids. The CDR3 loop is CASSYSRGGSSYEQYF. In nucleotides, the CDR3 is TGTGCCAGCAGTTACTCGAGGGGGGGGAGCTCCTACGAGCAGTACTTC.